This T cell receptor (beta chain) is drawn from a study of cytomegalovirus exposure and HLA in healthy donors. Profiling relied on immunoSEQ multiplex PCR, and the TCRdb table lists in-frame clones only, not all of them. The table shows 98,000 or so clones, with approximately 96% occurring only once. V lost 6 bases and J lost 5; bases outside the gene matches: 6. In germline, CDR1 is SNHLY, CDR2 FYNNEI. The CDR3 contains 15 residues. Study observations and caveats: A few CMV-associated chains were confirmed in vitro to be specific for CMV antigens. The authors enumerated some 170 TCR beta chains as linked to cytomegalovirus.

The sample holds a few counts of this clone. Its antigen is currently unknown. Specimen: PBMCs. The source of this sequence is a woman under 30 in good health and CMV-seronegative. V and J are TRBV2 and TRBJ2-1; 11 nucleotides match TRBD2. In nucleotides, the CDR3 is TGTGCCAGCAGATCTACTAGCGGGGGTAACAATGAGCAGTTCTTC. This sequence encodes CASRSTSGGNNEQFF. Combining the CDR3 with reference TRBV2 and TRBJ2-1 gives the whole variable domain EPEVTQTPSHQVTQMGQEVILRCVPISNHLYFYWYRQILGQKVEFLVSFYNNEISEKSEIFDDQFSVERPDGSNFTLKIRSTKLEDSAMYFCASRSTSGGNNEQFFGPGTRLTVL.